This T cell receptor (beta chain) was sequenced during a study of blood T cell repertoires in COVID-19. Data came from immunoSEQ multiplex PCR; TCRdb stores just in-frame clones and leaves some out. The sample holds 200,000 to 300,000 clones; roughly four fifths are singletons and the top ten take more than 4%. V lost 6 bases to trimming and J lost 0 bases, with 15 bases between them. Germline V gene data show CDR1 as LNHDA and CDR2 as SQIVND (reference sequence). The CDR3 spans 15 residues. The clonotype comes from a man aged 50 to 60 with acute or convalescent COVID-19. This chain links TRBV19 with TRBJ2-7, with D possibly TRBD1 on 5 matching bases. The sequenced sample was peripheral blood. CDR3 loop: CASSPGHPSSYEQYF. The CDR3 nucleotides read TGTGCCAGTAGCCCCGGACATCCTAGCTCCTACGAGCAGTACTTC.